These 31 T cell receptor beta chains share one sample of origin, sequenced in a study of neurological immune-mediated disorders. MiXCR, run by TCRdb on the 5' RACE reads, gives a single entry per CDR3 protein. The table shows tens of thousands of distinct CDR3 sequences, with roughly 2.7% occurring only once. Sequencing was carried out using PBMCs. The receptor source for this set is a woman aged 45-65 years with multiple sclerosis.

The CDR3 nucleotides are TGCGCCAGCAGCCCCGGGACTAGCACAGATACGCAGTATTTT. Protein: CASSPGTSTDTQYF. J is TRBJ2-3 and V is TRBV5-1; the D gene is possibly TRBD2 (6 bases). Germline V CDR1 and CDR2: SGHRS, YFSETQ. The germline V and J ends were trimmed by 4 bases and 0 bases, with 9 bases remaining between them. The CDR3 sequence is 14 residues long.

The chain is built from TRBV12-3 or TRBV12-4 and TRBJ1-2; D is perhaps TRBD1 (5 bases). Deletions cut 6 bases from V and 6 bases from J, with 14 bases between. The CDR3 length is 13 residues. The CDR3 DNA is TGTGCCAGCAGCCTTGGGGCAGGGAATGGCTACACCTTC. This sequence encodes CASSLGAGNGYTF.

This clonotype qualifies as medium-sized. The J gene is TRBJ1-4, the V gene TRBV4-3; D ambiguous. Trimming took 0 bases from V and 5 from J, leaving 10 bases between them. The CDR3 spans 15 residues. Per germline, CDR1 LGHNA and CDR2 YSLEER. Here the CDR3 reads CASSQDSGGNEKLFF. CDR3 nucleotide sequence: TGCGCCAGCAGCCAAGATAGCGGAGGAAATGAAAAACTGTTTTTT.

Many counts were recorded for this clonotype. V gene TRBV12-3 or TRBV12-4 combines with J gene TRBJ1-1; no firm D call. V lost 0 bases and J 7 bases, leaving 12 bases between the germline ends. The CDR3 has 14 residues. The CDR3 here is CASSLARTVDEAFF. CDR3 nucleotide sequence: TGTGCCAGCAGTTTAGCCCGGACGGTAGATGAAGCTTTCTTT.

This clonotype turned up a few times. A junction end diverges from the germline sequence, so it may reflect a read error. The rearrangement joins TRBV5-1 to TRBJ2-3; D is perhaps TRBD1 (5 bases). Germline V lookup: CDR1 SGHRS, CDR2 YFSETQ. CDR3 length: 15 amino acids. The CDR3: CASSFTDSLKDTQYF. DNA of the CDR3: TGCGCCAGTAGCTTTACCGACAGCCTGAAAGATACGCAGTATTTT.

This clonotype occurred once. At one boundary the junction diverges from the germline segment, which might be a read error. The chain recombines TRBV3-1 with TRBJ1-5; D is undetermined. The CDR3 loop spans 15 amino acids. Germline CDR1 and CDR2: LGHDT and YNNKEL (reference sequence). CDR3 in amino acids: CASSPMGNSNQPQNF. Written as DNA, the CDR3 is TGTGCCAGCAGCCCAATGGGGAACAGCAATCAGCCCCAGAATTTT.

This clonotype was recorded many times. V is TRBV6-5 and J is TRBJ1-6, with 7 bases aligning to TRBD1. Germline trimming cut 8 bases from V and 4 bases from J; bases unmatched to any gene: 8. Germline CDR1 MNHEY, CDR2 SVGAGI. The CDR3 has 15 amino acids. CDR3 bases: TGTGCCAGCGGATACAGGGGAGCTTATAATTCACCCCTCCACTTT. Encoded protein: CASGYRGAYNSPLHF.

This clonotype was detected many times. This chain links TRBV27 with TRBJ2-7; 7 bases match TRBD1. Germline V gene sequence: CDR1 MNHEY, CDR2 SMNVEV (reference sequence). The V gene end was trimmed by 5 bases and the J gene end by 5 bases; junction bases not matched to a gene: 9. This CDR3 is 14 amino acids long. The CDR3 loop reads CASSARQGFNEQYF. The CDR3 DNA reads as TGTGCCAGCAGTGCCAGACAGGGTTTCAACGAGCAGTACTTC.

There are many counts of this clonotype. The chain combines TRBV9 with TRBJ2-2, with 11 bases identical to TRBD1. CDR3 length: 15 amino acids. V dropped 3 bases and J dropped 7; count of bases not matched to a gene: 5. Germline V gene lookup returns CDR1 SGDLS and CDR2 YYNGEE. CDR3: CASSARTGGSGELFF. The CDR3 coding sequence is TGTGCCAGCAGCGCCCGGACAGGGGGCAGCGGGGAGCTGTTTTTT.

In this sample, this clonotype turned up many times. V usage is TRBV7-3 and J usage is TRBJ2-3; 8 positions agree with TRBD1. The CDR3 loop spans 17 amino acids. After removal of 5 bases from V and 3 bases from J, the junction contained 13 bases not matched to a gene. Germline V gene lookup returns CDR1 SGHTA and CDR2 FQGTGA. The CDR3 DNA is TGTGCCAGCAGCACCCGACAGGGGCGGGGATGGACAGATACGCAGTATTTT. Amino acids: CASSTRQGRGWTDTQYF.

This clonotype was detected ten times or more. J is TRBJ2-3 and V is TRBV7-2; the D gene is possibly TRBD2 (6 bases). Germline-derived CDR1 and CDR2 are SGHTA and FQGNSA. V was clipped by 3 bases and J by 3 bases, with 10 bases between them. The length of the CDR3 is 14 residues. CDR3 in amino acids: CASSFGGYTDTQYF. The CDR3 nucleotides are TGTGCCAGCAGCTTCGGGGGATATACAGATACGCAGTATTTT. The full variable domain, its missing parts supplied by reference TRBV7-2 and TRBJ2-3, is GAGVSQSPSNKVTEKGKDVELRCDPISGHTALYWYRQSLGQGLEFLIYFQGNSAPDKSGLPSDRFSAERTGGSVSTLTIQRTQQEDSAVYLCASSFGGYTDTQYFGPGTRLTVL.

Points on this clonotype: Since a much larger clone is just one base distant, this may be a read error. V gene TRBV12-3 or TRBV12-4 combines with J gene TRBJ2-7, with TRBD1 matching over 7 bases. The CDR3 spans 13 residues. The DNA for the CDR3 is TGTGCCAGCAGATGGACAGGAGCCTACGAGCAGAACTTC. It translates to CASRWTGAYEQNF.

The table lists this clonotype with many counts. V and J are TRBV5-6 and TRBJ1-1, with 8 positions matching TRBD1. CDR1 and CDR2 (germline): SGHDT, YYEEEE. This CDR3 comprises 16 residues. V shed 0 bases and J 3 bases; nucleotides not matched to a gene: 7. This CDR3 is CASSLGRTGWHTEAFF. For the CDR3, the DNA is TGTGCCAGCAGCTTGGGGCGGACAGGGTGGCACACTGAAGCTTTCTTT.

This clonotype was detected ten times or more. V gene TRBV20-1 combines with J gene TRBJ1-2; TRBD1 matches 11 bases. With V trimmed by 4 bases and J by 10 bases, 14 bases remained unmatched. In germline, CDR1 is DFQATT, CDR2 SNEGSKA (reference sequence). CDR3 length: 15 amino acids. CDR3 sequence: CSAKGTGGSAEDYTF. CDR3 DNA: TGCAGTGCTAAAGGGACAGGGGGGAGTGCGGAAGACTACACCTTC.

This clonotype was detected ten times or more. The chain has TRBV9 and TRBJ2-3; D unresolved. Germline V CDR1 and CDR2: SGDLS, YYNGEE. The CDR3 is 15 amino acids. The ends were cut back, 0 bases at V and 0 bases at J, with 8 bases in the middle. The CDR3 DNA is TGTGCCAGCAGCGTAGTCGGATTTAGCACAGATACGCAGTATTTT. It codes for CASSVVGFSTDTQYF. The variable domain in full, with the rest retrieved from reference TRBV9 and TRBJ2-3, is DSGVTQTPKHLITATGQRVTLRCSPRSGDLSVYWYQQSLDQGLQFLIQYYNGEERAKGNILERFSAQQFPDLHSELNLSSLELGDSALYFCASSVVGFSTDTQYFGPGTRLTVL.

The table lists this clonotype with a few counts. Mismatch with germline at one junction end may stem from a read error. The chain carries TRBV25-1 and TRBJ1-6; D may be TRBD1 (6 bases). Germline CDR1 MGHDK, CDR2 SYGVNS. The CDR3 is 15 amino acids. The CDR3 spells CASSEKQGRRSPLNF. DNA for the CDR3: TGTGCCAGCAGTGAAAAGCAGGGGCGGCGGTCACCCCTCAACTTT.

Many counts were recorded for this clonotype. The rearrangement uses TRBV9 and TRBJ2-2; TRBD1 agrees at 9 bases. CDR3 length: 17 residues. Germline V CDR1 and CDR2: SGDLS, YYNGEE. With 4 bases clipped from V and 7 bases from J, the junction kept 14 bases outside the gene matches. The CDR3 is CASSTHIGQGTGGELFF. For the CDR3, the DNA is TGTGCCAGCAGCACACATATCGGACAGGGGACAGGCGGGGAGCTGTTTTTT.

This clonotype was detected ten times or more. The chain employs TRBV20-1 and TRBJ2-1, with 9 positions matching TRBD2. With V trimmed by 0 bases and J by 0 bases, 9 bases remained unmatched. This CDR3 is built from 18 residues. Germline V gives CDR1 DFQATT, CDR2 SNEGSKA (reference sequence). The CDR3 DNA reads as TGCAGTGCTAGAGACCTAGGACTAGCGTATAGCTCCTACAATGAGCAGTTCTTC. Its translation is CSARDLGLAYSSYNEQFF.

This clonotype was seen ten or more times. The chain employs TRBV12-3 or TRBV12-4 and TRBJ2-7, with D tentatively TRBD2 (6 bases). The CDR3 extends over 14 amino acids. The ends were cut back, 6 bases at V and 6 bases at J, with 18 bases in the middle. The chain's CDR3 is CASSLTGGSGEQYF. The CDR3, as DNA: TGTGCCAGCAGCCTTACCGGGGGTTCAGGCGAGCAGTACTTC.

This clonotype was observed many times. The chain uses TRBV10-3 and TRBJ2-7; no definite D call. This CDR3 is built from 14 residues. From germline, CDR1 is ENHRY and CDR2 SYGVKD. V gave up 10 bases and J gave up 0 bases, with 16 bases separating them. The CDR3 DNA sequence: TGTGCCACTAAAGAGGAAGAAGCCTCCTACGAGCAGTACTTC. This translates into CATKEEEASYEQYF.

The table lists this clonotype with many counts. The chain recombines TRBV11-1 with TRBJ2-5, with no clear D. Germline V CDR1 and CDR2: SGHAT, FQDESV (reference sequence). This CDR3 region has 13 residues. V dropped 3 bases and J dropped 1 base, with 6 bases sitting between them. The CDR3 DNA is TGTGCCAGCAGCTTGGGCAGCCAAGAGACCCAGTACTTC. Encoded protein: CASSLGSQETQYF. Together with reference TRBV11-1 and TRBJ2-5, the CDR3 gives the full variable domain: EAEVAQSPRYKITEKSQAVAFWCDPISGHATLYWYRQILGQGPELLVQFQDESVVDDSQLPKDRFSAERLKGVDSTLKIQPAELGDSAMYLCASSLGSQETQYFGPGTRLLVL.

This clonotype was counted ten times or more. The CDR3 nucleotides read TGTGCCAGCAACCCCGGGACCCACTACGAGCAGTACTTC. This codes for CASNPGTHYEQYF. The V call is TRBV12-3 or TRBV12-4, the J call TRBJ2-7, with D perhaps matching TRBD1 or TRBD2 (5 bases each). V was clipped by 7 bases and J by 3 bases, with 13 bases between them. This CDR3 comprises 13 residues.

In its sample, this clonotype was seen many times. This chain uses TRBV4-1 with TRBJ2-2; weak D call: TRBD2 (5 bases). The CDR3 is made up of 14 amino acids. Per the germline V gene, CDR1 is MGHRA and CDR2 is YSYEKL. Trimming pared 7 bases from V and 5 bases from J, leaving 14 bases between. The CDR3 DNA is TGCGCCAGCACGAGAGCCTCGGGGACCGGGGAGCTGTTTTTT. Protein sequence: CASTRASGTGELFF.

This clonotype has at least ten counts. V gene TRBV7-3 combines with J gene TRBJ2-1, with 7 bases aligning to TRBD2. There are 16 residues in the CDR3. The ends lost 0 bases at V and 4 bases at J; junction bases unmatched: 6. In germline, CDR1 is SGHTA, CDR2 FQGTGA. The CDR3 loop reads CASSLTAGVKYNEQFF. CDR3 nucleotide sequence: TGTGCCAGCAGCTTAACTGCGGGAGTCAAGTACAATGAGCAGTTCTTC.

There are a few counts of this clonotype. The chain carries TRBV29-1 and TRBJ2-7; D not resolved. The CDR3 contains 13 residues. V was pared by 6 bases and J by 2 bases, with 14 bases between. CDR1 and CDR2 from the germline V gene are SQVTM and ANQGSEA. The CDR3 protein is CSVLLERAYEQYF. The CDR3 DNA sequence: TGCAGCGTCCTCCTGGAAAGGGCCTACGAGCAGTACTTC.

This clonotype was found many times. CDR3 bases: TGCGCCAGCAGCTCCTTACAGGGGGATACGCAGTATTTT. Translated, it gives CASSSLQGDTQYF. The chain links TRBV5-1 to TRBJ2-3; TRBD1 agrees at 7 bases. V shed 3 bases and J 6 bases; nucleotides not matched to a gene: 4. Germline CDR1 is SGHRS and CDR2 is YFSETQ. CDR3 length: 13 amino acids.

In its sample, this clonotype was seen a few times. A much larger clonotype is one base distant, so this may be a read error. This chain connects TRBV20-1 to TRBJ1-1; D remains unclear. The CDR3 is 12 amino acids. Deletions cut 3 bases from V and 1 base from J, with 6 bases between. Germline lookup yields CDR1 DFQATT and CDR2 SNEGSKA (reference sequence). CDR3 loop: CSASLTNTEAFF. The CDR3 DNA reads TGCAGTGCTAGTTTAACGAACACTGAAGCTTTCTTT.

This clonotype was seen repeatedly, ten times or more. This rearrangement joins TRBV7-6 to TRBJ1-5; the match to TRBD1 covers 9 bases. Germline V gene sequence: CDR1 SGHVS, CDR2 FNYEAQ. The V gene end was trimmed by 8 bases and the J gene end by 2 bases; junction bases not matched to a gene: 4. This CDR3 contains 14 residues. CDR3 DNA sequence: TGTGCCAGCGCACAGGGGGCTGGCAATCAGCCCCAGCATTTT. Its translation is CASAQGAGNQPQHF.

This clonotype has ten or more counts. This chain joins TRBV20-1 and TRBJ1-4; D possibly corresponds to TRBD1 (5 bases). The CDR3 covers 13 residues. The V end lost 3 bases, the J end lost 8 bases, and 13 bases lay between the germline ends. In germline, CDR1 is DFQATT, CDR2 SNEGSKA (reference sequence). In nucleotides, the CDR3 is TGCAGTGCTAGGGACACCCGGTGGGAAAAACTGTTTTTT. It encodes CSARDTRWEKLFF.

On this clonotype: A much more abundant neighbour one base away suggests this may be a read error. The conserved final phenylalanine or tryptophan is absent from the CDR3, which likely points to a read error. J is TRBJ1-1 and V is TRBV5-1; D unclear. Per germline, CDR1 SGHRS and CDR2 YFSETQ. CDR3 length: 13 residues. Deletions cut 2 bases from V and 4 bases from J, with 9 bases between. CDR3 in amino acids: CASSFGRGTEAFY. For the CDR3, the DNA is TGCGCCAGCAGCTTTGGCCGCGGCACTGAAGCTTTCTAT.

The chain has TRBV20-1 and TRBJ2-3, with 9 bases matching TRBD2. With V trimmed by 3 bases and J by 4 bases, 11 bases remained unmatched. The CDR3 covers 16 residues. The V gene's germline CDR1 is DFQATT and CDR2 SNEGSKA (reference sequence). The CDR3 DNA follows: TGCAGTGCTAGTGCCGGGCGGGGGGGCCGGGCAGATACGCAGTATTTT. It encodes CSASAGRGGRADTQYF.